This T cell receptor (beta chain) was identified during a study of shared clonotypes between healthy human individuals. The table came from immunoSEQ multiplex PCR; TCRdb's copy has only in-frame clones and leaves some out. Counted here are approximately 1,000,000 clones, approximately 80% occurring once; the ten biggest clones make up 0.52%. There are 14 residues in the CDR3. V lost 4 bases to trimming and J lost 5 bases; unmatched junction nucleotides: 7. CDR1 ENHRY and CDR2 SYGVKD come from the germline V gene. The source is a young man in good health. Some clones in this sample may be carry-over from other donors' samples. Sequencing was done on a sample of memory CD4+ T cells from PBMCs. Subset described: CD45RA-negative fraction. The chain has TRBV10-3 and TRBJ1-2, with 7 nucleotides matching TRBD1. The CDR3 nucleotides are TGTGCCATCAGTGGCGAAGGGGGCGCTTATGGCTACACCTTC. This encodes CAISGEGGAYGYTF.